This T cell receptor (beta chain) comes out of a study of Ad26.COV2.S vaccination and SARS-CoV-2 variants. Study details: Ad26.COV2.S arm of COV1001 included the donor. General study points: An underestimation of total T cell responses may have resulted from the TCR breadth and depth analyses. The authors reported substantial breadth in spike-specific CD8+ and CD4+ T cell responses after vaccination. Ad26.COV2.S recipients had broader spike-specific TCRs (P = 0.0014).

Sample treatment: over 15 received Ad26.COV2.S at low or high dose, single or two shots; roughly five received placebo; per-sample allocation not given. Sampling was done on day 63 after the first vaccine or placebo injection. Profiling relied on immunoSEQ multiplex PCR, and the TCRdb table lists in-frame clones only, not all of them. The data contain roughly 380,000 clones, 88% of them singletons. The germline CDR1 and CDR2 sequences are SGHTA and FQGNSA. After removal of 4 bases from V and 5 bases from J, the junction contained 1 base not matched to a gene. The CDR3 is 13 amino acids. For this clone: Its cognate antigen is unknown.

The TCR was taken from a person aged 18-65 years who received the Ad26.COV2.S COVID-19 vaccine or a placebo. The chain recombines TRBV7-2 with TRBJ2-2, with 7 nucleotides matching TRBD1. The source was peripheral blood, collected in a trial of Ad26.COV2.S vaccine versus placebo. CDR3: CASSSTGTGELFF. The CDR3 nucleotides are TGTGCCAGCAGCTCGACAGGGACCGGGGAGCTGTTTTTT. Full variable domain (missing parts from reference TRBV7-2 and TRBJ2-2): GAGVSQSPSNKVTEKGKDVELRCDPISGHTALYWYRQSLGQGLEFLIYFQGNSAPDKSGLPSDRFSAERTGGSVSTLTIQRTQQEDSAVYLCASSSTGTGELFFGEGSRLTVL.